The present entry profiles one T cell receptor (beta chain) with its context. Germline CDR1 reads SGHAT; CDR2 reads FQNNGV. The V gene end was trimmed by 8 bases and the J gene end by 3 bases; junction bases not matched to a gene: 7. The CDR3 spans 15 residues. Patients from Seattle were sampled longitudinally, starting during active infection. The sample belongs to a study of blood T cell repertoires in COVID-19. The protocol was immunoSEQ multiplex PCR, while the TCRdb copy is restricted to in-frame clones and leaves out a portion. The repertoire holds 300,000 to 350,000 clones, with about nine tenths as singletons.

The receptor's source is a woman in her seventies with COVID-19, enrolled during active disease. The sample comprised peripheral blood. This chain uses TRBV11-2 with TRBJ2-1, with 10 bases identical to TRBD2. The CDR3 protein is CASAPGLADYNEQFF. CDR3 nucleotides: TGTGCCAGCGCGCCCGGACTAGCGGACTACAATGAGCAGTTCTTC. Combining the CDR3 with reference TRBV11-2 and TRBJ2-1 gives the whole variable domain EAGVAQSPRYKIIEKRQSVAFWCNPISGHATLYWYQQILGQGPKLLIQFQNNGVVDDSQLPKDRFSAERLKGVDSTLKIQPAKLEDSAVYLCASAPGLADYNEQFFGPGTRLTVL.